These T cell receptor beta chains were read from a single sample in a study of OX40 agonist ivuxolimab in advanced cancers. Sequencing used immunoSEQ multiplex PCR; TCRdb keeps in-frame clones, though not all of them. The sample consists of 100,000 or so clones, about 88% of them appearing once. The sample consisted of CD4+ or CD8+ T cells sorted from blood, taken in a trial of the OX40 agonist ivuxolimab. The receptor source for this set is an adult with an advanced solid tumor such as melanoma, head and neck, liver or kidney cancer. CDR3s include the opening cysteine and the closing phenylalanine or tryptophan. The order of the fields is V gene, J gene, D gene, clone size, CDR3 DNA, CDR3 protein. D genes are given only for firm matches. Part of the rows lack a size; the others show once, few, many or a class for expanded clones.

V: TRBV13; J: TRBJ2-3; D: NA; size: once; DNA: TGTGCCAGCAGCTTACAGGCAGATACGCAGTATTTT; CDR3: CASSLQADTQYF
V: TRBV19; J: TRBJ1-1; D: NA; size: NA; DNA: TGTGCCAGTAGTCTTCTGGGGGCCACTGAAGCTTTCTTT; CDR3: CASSLLGATEAFF
V: TRBV9; J: TRBJ1-2; D: TRBD1; size: NA; DNA: TGTGCCAGCAGCGTATTGGACAGGGAATCCCTCCAGGGCTACACCTTC; CDR3: CASSVLDRESLQGYTF
V: TRBV2; J: TRBJ2-2; D: TRBD1; size: NA; DNA: TGTGCCAGCTACAGGGGATTTACCGGGGAGCTGTTTTTT; CDR3: CASYRGFTGELFF
V: TRBV5-1; J: TRBJ1-6; D: TRBD1; size: NA; DNA: TGCGCCAGCAGCTTGGATCAGGGGGGATCACCCCTCCACTTT; CDR3: CASSLDQGGSPLHF
V: TRBV6-1; J: TRBJ2-7; D: TRBD2; size: NA; DNA: TGTGCCAGCAGTAGAGGGACTAGCGGGACGTACGAGCAGTACTTC; CDR3: CASSRGTSGTYEQYF
V: TRBV9; J: TRBJ2-7; D: TRBD1; size: NA; DNA: TGTGCCAGCAGCGTAGACACGGGACAGGGTTTCTCCTACGAGCAGTACTTC; CDR3: CASSVDTGQGFSYEQYF
V: TRBV7-7; J: TRBJ2-1; D: TRBD2; size: NA; DNA: TGTGCCAGCAGCTTAGGGGTGAGCGGAGCGGGAGGGCGGAATGAGCAGTTCTTC; CDR3: CASSLGVSGAGGRNEQFF
V: TRBV6-1; J: TRBJ2-1; D: NA; size: NA; DNA: TGTGCCAGCATTAGGGTGGATGAGCAGTTCTTC; CDR3: CASIRVDEQFF
V: TRBV27; J: TRBJ2-7; D: TRBD1; size: NA; DNA: TGTGCCAGCAGCCCGGGACAGGGGTACGAGCAGTACTTC; CDR3: CASSPGQGYEQYF
V: TRBV30; J: TRBJ1-1; D: NA; size: NA; DNA: TGTGCCTGGACCTTCAGGGCTGAAGCTTTCTTT; CDR3: CAWTFRAEAFF
V: TRBV5-1; J: TRBJ1-2; D: TRBD1; size: NA; DNA: TGCGCCAGCACCTTGGGTGGCAGGGGGCATGGCTACACCTTC; CDR3: CASTLGGRGHGYTF
V: TRBV10-2; J: TRBJ2-7; D: TRBD2; size: NA; DNA: TGCGCCAGCAGACTAGCGGGAGCTTACGAGCAGTACTTC; CDR3: CASRLAGAYEQYF
V: TRBV6-6; J: TRBJ1-2; D: NA; size: NA; DNA: TGTGCCAGCAGGTCTGGTAACTATGGCTACACCTTC; CDR3: CASRSGNYGYTF
V: TRBV6-6; J: TRBJ2-1; D: TRBD2; size: few; DNA: TGTGCCAGCAGTGTGGCTAGCGGGATGATGGGTAATGAGCAGTTCTTC; CDR3: CASSVASGMMGNEQFF
V: TRBV7-9; J: TRBJ1-2; D: NA; size: NA; DNA: TGTGCCAGCAGTAATAACGGACAGAACTATGGCTACACCTTC; CDR3: CASSNNGQNYGYTF
V: TRBV5-4; J: TRBJ2-4; D: NA; size: NA; DNA: TGTGCCAGCAGCTCACAGAGGGGATTCCAAGCCAAAAACATTCAGTACTTC; CDR3: CASSSQRGFQAKNIQYF
V: TRBV30; J: TRBJ2-2; D: NA; size: NA; DNA: TGTGCCTGGACCCTGGGAGGACCCGGGGAGCTGTTTTTT; CDR3: CAWTLGGPGELFF
V: TRBV19; J: TRBJ1-2; D: TRBD1; size: NA; DNA: TGTGCCAGTACTACTGGACAGGCACAACGGGGCTACACCTTC; CDR3: CASTTGQAQRGYTF
V: TRBV5-5; J: TRBJ1-2; D: NA; size: NA; DNA: TGTGCCAGCAGCTTAGTCTTGTCCTATGGCTACACCTTC; CDR3: CASSLVLSYGYTF
V: TRBV18; J: TRBJ2-7; D: NA; size: once; DNA: TGTGCCAGCTCACCACCGGCGGCAAACGAGCAGTACTTC; CDR3: CASSPPAANEQYF
V: TRBV6-5; J: TRBJ1-4; D: NA; size: once; DNA: TGTGCCAGCAGTCGCCGACAGGCAACTAATGAAAAACTGTTTTTT; CDR3: CASSRRQATNEKLFF
V: TRBV6-5; J: TRBJ2-5; D: TRBD2; size: NA; DNA: TGTGCCAGCAGTTCGGGACTAGCGGAAGAGACCCAGTACTTC; CDR3: CASSSGLAEETQYF
V: TRBV25-1; J: TRBJ1-2; D: NA; size: NA; DNA: TGTGCCAGCAGTGAATCAGGGCGCCCCTATGGCTACACCTTC; CDR3: CASSESGRPYGYTF
V: TRBV7-8; J: TRBJ2-1; D: TRBD2; size: NA; DNA: TGTGCCAGCAGCTTAAGGACTAGCAATATCCATGAGCAGTTCTTC; CDR3: CASSLRTSNIHEQFF
V: TRBV5-4; J: TRBJ1-4; D: NA; size: NA; DNA: TGTGCCAGCAGCTTACTACCGGGGAGTAATGAAAAACTGTTTTTT; CDR3: CASSLLPGSNEKLFF
V: TRBV5-1; J: TRBJ1-4; D: NA; size: NA; DNA: TGCGCCAGCAGCTTGGAGCCAGGGAATGAAAAACTGTTTTTT; CDR3: CASSLEPGNEKLFF
V: TRBV5-1; J: TRBJ2-1; D: TRBD2; size: NA; DNA: TGCGCCAGCAGCACTGGACTAGCGGGAGGGTTTGAGCAGTTCTTC; CDR3: CASSTGLAGGFEQFF
V: TRBV6-6; J: TRBJ2-1; D: NA; size: NA; DNA: TGTGCCAGCAGCTCCCTAGCCATCGGTGAGCAGTTCTTC; CDR3: CASSSLAIGEQFF
V: TRBV18; J: TRBJ2-6; D: NA; size: NA; DNA: TGTGCCAGCTCACCGTATTCGAGCTCTGGGGCCAACGTCCTGACTTTC; CDR3: CASSPYSSSGANVLTF
V: TRBV5-1; J: TRBJ2-7; D: TRBD1; size: NA; DNA: TGCGCCAGCAGCCGGGAGGTGGGACAGGGGGAATACGAGCAGTACTTC; CDR3: CASSREVGQGEYEQYF
V: TRBV6-5; J: TRBJ2-7; D: TRBD2; size: NA; DNA: TGTGCCAGCAGTTACTCGACCGGGACTAGTGTGCACGAGCAGTACTTC; CDR3: CASSYSTGTSVHEQYF
V: TRBV5-7; J: TRBJ2-7; D: TRBD1; size: NA; DNA: TGTGCCAGCAGCTCGACAGGGATCTCCTACGAGCAGTACTTC; CDR3: CASSSTGISYEQYF
V: TRBV6-1; J: TRBJ1-1; D: NA; size: NA; DNA: TGTGCCAGCAGTGAAGTGGGGGGTGGCGCCACTGAAGCTTTCTTT; CDR3: CASSEVGGGATEAFF
V: TRBV4-1; J: TRBJ1-3; D: TRBD1; size: NA; DNA: TGCGCCAGCAGCCACTCCAGGGGGACGTCTGGAAACACCATATATTTT; CDR3: CASSHSRGTSGNTIYF
V: TRBV9; J: TRBJ2-1; D: NA; size: NA; DNA: TGTGCCAGCAGCGTAGACCTATATGCTAGTCGGACGAATGAGCAGTTCTTC; CDR3: CASSVDLYASRTNEQFF
V: TRBV5-1; J: TRBJ2-1; D: TRBD2; size: NA; DNA: TGCGCCAGCAGCTCACCCGGGACTAGCGGCCGTGAGCAGTTCTTC; CDR3: CASSSPGTSGREQFF
V: TRBV5-1; J: TRBJ1-6; D: TRBD1; size: NA; DNA: TGCGCCAGCAGCCAAACCGGGACAGGGGGTAATTCACCCCTCCACTTT; CDR3: CASSQTGTGGNSPLHF
V: TRBV6-1; J: TRBJ2-5; D: NA; size: NA; DNA: TGTGCCAGCAGTGCACCCTCCGACAGAATGCTGGGGACCCAGTACTTC; CDR3: CASSAPSDRMLGTQYF
V: TRBV27; J: TRBJ2-5; D: NA; size: NA; DNA: TGTGCCAGCAAAGCAACCCGACTAGGGGGCGTTGAGACCCAGTACTTC; CDR3: CASKATRLGGVETQYF
V: TRBV15; J: TRBJ2-7; D: NA; size: few; DNA: TGTGCCACCAGCAGAGAAGCAGGAGAGCAGTACTTC; CDR3: CATSREAGEQYF
V: TRBV2; J: TRBJ2-7; D: TRBD1; size: NA; DNA: TGTGCCAGCAGTATTCGGACAGGAACCTACGAGCAGTACTTC; CDR3: CASSIRTGTYEQYF
V: TRBV11-2; J: TRBJ1-1; D: NA; size: NA; DNA: TGTGCCAGCAGCTTAGATCGGGGCGTAGGGGCTTTCTTT; CDR3: CASSLDRGVGAFF
V: TRBV13; J: TRBJ2-1; D: NA; size: NA; DNA: TGTGCCAGCAGCTTAGACAGTAGGTTAGGGGGGGGTGAGCAGTTCTTC; CDR3: CASSLDSRLGGGEQFF
V: TRBV14; J: TRBJ2-1; D: NA; size: NA; DNA: TGTGCCAGCAGCCAAGGTGGGAGACAGCGAGTCAATGAGCAGTTCTTC; CDR3: CASSQGGRQRVNEQFF
V: TRBV5-1; J: TRBJ2-1; D: TRBD2; size: once; DNA: TGCGCCAGCAGCTTGGATACTCGCGGGGGCTACAATGAGCAGTTCTTC; CDR3: CASSLDTRGGYNEQFF
V: TRBV5-6; J: TRBJ1-2; D: NA; size: NA; DNA: TGTGCCAGCAGCCCCGGGCGGCGAGGTGGCTACACCTTC; CDR3: CASSPGRRGGYTF
V: TRBV6-1; J: TRBJ1-5; D: NA; size: NA; DNA: TGTGCCAGCAAAAGGGGCAATCAGCCCCAGCATTTT; CDR3: CASKRGNQPQHF
V: TRBV2; J: TRBJ1-5; D: NA; size: NA; DNA: TGTGCCAGCAGTGAAACCCGACAGACTAATCAGCCCCAGCATTTT; CDR3: CASSETRQTNQPQHF
V: TRBV18; J: TRBJ1-5; D: TRBD1; size: NA; DNA: TGTGCCAGCTCACCGTCAGGGGGGGGTCAGCCCCAGCATTTT; CDR3: CASSPSGGGQPQHF
V: TRBV6-1; J: TRBJ2-7; D: NA; size: NA; DNA: TGTGCCAGCACCCCCCGGGCCTCCTACGAGCAGTACTTC; CDR3: CASTPRASYEQYF